This is a list of T cell receptor beta chains from one sample in a study of beta chain features in type 1 diabetes. Sequenced by immunoSEQ multiplex PCR; TCRdb stores in-frame clones only, minus some. The sample records 250,000 to 300,000 clones, around 22% being singletons. The sequencing sample was made of naive CD4+ T cells from blood. Receptors were obtained from a woman in her 30s with type 1 diabetes. Both conserved end residues are part of each CDR3. The order of the fields is D gene, V gene, clone size, J gene, CDR3 length, CDR3 DNA, CDR3 protein. The D gene is left open where the match is weak. Rows may omit the clone size; those that give it use once, few, many or a size class.

TRBD2,TRBV29-1,.,TRBJ2-1,15,TGCAGCGTTCGACAACTAGCGGGATTGTTTGGCGAGCAGTTCTTC,CSVRQLAGLFGEQFF
TRBD1,TRBV7-9,.,TRBJ1-2,15,TGTGCCAGCAGCTTGCAGGGGACAGGGTCCCATGGCTACACCTTC,CASSLQGTGSHGYTF
TRBD1,TRBV5-4,.,TRBJ2-5,14,TGTGCCAGCAGTCTCCGGGACAGACAAGAGACCCAGTACTTC,CASSLRDRQETQYF
TRBD1,TRBV7-9,.,TRBJ2-7,15,TGTGCCAGCAGCGATCCGGGACAGAAGGGTTACGAGCAGTACTTC,CASSDPGQKGYEQYF
TRBD2,TRBV5-1,.,TRBJ2-7,15,TGCGCCAGCAGCTTGGTGGGCGGGAGTACCTACGAGCAGTACTTC,CASSLVGGSTYEQYF
TRBD1,TRBV4-1,.,TRBJ1-3,15,TGCGCCAGCAGCCGATACAGGGGAACTGGAAACACCATATATTTT,CASSRYRGTGNTIYF
.,TRBV30,.,TRBJ1-4,13,TGTGCCTGGAGAACGGGAAACGGGGAAAAACTGTTTTTT,CAWRTGNGEKLFF
.,TRBV9,few,TRBJ2-5,13,TGTGCCAGCAGCGGTAGTGTTCAAGAGACCCAGTACTTC,CASSGSVQETQYF
TRBD1,TRBV9,.,TRBJ2-5,15,TGTGCCAGCAGCGTAGATCTGACAGGGACAGAGACCCAGTACTTC,CASSVDLTGTETQYF
TRBD1,TRBV5-1,.,TRBJ1-1,15,TGCGCCAGCAGCGGGGGAGCCAGGGGGATCACTGAAGCTTTCTTT,CASSGGARGITEAFF
.,TRBV23-1,few,TRBJ1-2,16,TGCGCCAGCAGCCCCCGTCCGGGGGGCGCGCACTATGGCTACACCTTC,CASSPRPGGAHYGYTF
TRBD2,TRBV7-3,.,TRBJ2-3,16,TGTGCCAGCAGCTTATCTAGCGGGTCTTTGATTGATACGCAGTATTTT,CASSLSSGSLIDTQYF
.,TRBV18,few,TRBJ1-1,14,TGTGCCAGCTCACGAGGGTTTCAGGACACTGAAGCTTTCTTT,CASSRGFQDTEAFF
.,TRBV29-1,few,TRBJ1-4,13,TGCAGCGTTGACGGGGGAAGTAATGAAAAACTGTTTTTT,CSVDGGSNEKLFF
TRBD1,TRBV30,.,TRBJ1-1,12,TGTGCCTGGAGAGACGACAGGGTGCTAGCTTTCTTT,CAWRDDRVLAFF
TRBD2,TRBV9,once,TRBJ2-2,16,TGTGCCAGCAGCGTCTCCTCGGGGGGTGGGACCGGGGAGCTGTTTTTT,CASSVSSGGGTGELFF
TRBD2,TRBV7-8,.,TRBJ2-7,16,TGTGCCAGCAGCTTAATTGGCGGGGGGCACTCCTACGAGCAGTACTTC,CASSLIGGGHSYEQYF
TRBD2,TRBV9,.,TRBJ2-1,16,TGTGCCAGCAGCGTAGCACTAGCGGGAGACTACAATGAGCAGTTCTTC,CASSVALAGDYNEQFF
TRBD1,TRBV18,few,TRBJ1-4,14,TGTGCCAGCTCACCTGGGACAGGGGACGAAAAACTGTTTTTT,CASSPGTGDEKLFF
.,TRBV27,few,TRBJ1-2,11,TGTGCCAGCAGTGCAGGGACTAGGTACACCTTC,CASSAGTRYTF
.,TRBV5-4,few,TRBJ2-2,15,TGTGCCAGCAGCTTGGGAGGGGGGAACACCGGGGAGCTGTTTTTT,CASSLGGGNTGELFF
.,TRBV7-3,.,TRBJ2-1,13,TGTGCCAGCAGCTTAATTCCCGACAATGAGCAGTTCTTC,CASSLIPDNEQFF
.,TRBV28,.,TRBJ2-3,14,TGTGCCAGCAGTTTTAGGCAAAGGGGAGATACGCAGTATTTT,CASSFRQRGDTQYF
.,TRBV7-2,few,TRBJ1-2,13,TGTGCCAGCAGATTAGCCGGGGCGGGGGGCTACACCTTC,CASRLAGAGGYTF
.,TRBV30,.,TRBJ2-7,13,TGTGCCTGGAGCGGAGGATATCGAGGGGAGCAGTACTTC,CAWSGGYRGEQYF
.,TRBV11-2,.,TRBJ1-2,14,TGTGCCAGCAGCTTAGCCCGCGGGAACTATGGCTACACCTTC,CASSLARGNYGYTF
TRBD1,TRBV2,few,TRBJ2-7,13,TGTGCCAGCAACGGACAGGGTCCCTACGAGCAGTACTTC,CASNGQGPYEQYF
TRBD1,TRBV9,few,TRBJ1-2,13,TGTGCCAGCAGCCCACAGGGGAACTATGGCTACACCTTC,CASSPQGNYGYTF
.,TRBV9,.,TRBJ2-3,13,TGTGCCAGCAGCGTACAGGGCACAGATACGCAGTATTTT,CASSVQGTDTQYF
TRBD2,TRBV11-2,.,TRBJ2-3,15,TGTGCCAGCAGCTTCCGGGAGGGCCCCGCAGATACGCAGTATTTT,CASSFREGPADTQYF
TRBD2,TRBV6-5,.,TRBJ2-2,15,TGTGCCAGCACCTTAGCGGGAGGGATCACCGGGGAGCTGTTTTTT,CASTLAGGITGELFF
TRBD2,TRBV4-1,.,TRBJ2-2,19,TGCGCCAGCAGCCAAGATAGGCTAGCGGGAGGGCCTGGCACCGGGGAGCTGTTTTTT,CASSQDRLAGGPGTGELFF
.,TRBV30,few,TRBJ1-5,13,TGTGCCTGGAGTGTATCCGGGGATCAGCCCCAGCATTTT,CAWSVSGDQPQHF
.,TRBV9,.,TRBJ1-2,14,TGTGCCAGCAGCGTAGACAATTCTAACTATGGCTACACCTTC,CASSVDNSNYGYTF
.,TRBV5-1,.,TRBJ2-3,16,TGCGCCAGCAGCTTGGCCGGGGGTCCCGCGGCAGATACGCAGTATTTT,CASSLAGGPAADTQYF
.,TRBV4-1,few,TRBJ2-7,14,TGCGCCAGCAGCCGACGGATGGAGTCCTACGAGCAGTACTTC,CASSRRMESYEQYF
.,TRBV27,few,TRBJ1-2,15,TGTGCCAGCAGTTTTAGGGAGGTGTCGCGGAATGGCTACACCTTC,CASSFREVSRNGYTF
TRBD2,TRBV2,.,TRBJ2-2,13,TGTGCCAGCAGTTTAGCGGGAACTGGGGAGCTGTTTTTT,CASSLAGTGELFF
.,TRBV5-4,.,TRBJ2-1,16,TGTGCCAGCAGCAAATCCACTAGCTTGAGTTACAATGAGCAGTTCTTC,CASSKSTSLSYNEQFF
.,TRBV30,.,TRBJ1-1,12,TGTGCCTGGAGTCCTTACATACTCGGGGCTTTCTTT,CAWSPYILGAFF
TRBD2,TRBV30,.,TRBJ2-1,15,TGTGCCTGGACCGGGACTAGCGGGACCTACAATGAGCAGTTCTTC,CAWTGTSGTYNEQFF
.,TRBV7-9,.,TRBJ2-3,16,TGTGCCAGCAGCTTAGCGCGGGGGCCGGGCGCAGATACGCAGTATTTT,CASSLARGPGADTQYF
.,TRBV10-3,.,TRBJ2-5,13,TGTGCCATCAGAGACAGATTCCAAGAGACCCAGTACTTC,CAIRDRFQETQYF
.,TRBV10-3,few,TRBJ2-7,13,TGTGCCATCAGTGAGCCGTCAGGGGACGAGCAGTACTTC,CAISEPSGDEQYF
TRBD1,TRBV11-2,.,TRBJ1-1,13,TGTGCCAGCAGCCTGACAGGGGACACTGAAGCTTTCTTT,CASSLTGDTEAFF
.,TRBV30,.,TRBJ1-5,13,TGTGCCAGCGGGGAGTCGGACAATCAGCCCCAGCATTTT,CASGESDNQPQHF
TRBD1,TRBV29-1,few,TRBJ2-7,13,TGCAGCGTTCCGGGACAGGGTACCAACGAGCAGTACTTC,CSVPGQGTNEQYF
TRBD1,TRBV29-1,few,TRBJ2-3,14,TGCAGCTTCCTTCGGGACAGGGCGGAAGATACGCAGTATTTT,CSFLRDRAEDTQYF
.,TRBV29-1,.,TRBJ2-1,11,TGCAGCGTTGATATTTATAATGAGCAGTTCTTC,CSVDIYNEQFF
TRBD1,TRBV29-1,.,TRBJ2-7,14,TGCAGCGTTTCACAGGGGACAGGATCCTACGAGCAGTACTTC,CSVSQGTGSYEQYF
.,TRBV11-2,.,TRBJ1-1,14,TGTGCCAGCAGCTTAGAGGCCAGGAACACTGAAGCTTTCTTT,CASSLEARNTEAFF
TRBD2,TRBV11-2,few,TRBJ2-1,16,TGTGCCAGCAGCTTAGTGTCTAGCGGCTTATACAATGAGCAGTTCTTC,CASSLVSSGLYNEQFF
.,TRBV15,few,TRBJ2-7,12,TGTGCCACCAGCGTGGACGGGGACGAGCAGTACTTC,CATSVDGDEQYF